This TCR beta chain was identified in a study of T cell repertoires in cytomegalovirus infection (dated by TCRdb to 2018 to 2020). Notes on the research overall: Donor HLA type was relevant to the analysis, as public TCR beta signatures indicated carriage of CMV infection together with the matching HLA type. What the work shows at the level of the full study, not this receptor alone: Cumulative frequency of public TCR beta family members discriminated carriers of CMV infection plus the relevant HLA type in this cohort and an independent approximately 400-donor cohort. The ex vivo response was dominated by HLA-C-restricted CMV-specific TCR beta clonotypes, and the single most frequent clonotype in two of eight donors was supplied by these HLA-C-restricted clonotypes.

The CDR3 goes from the cysteine to the phenylalanine over 16 residues. The only DNA kept is the CDR3, 48 bases in frame from the first base. From V the trimming removes 5 bases and from J it removes 1 base, while the gene matches leave 6 bases of the junction unaccounted for. The sequencer listed for this sample is Illumina HiSeq 1500. TCRdb ran its own pipeline on the public reads, namely fastp trimming at Q25 and MiXCR clone calling, and kept in-frame beta chains. Every distinct CDR3 protein forms one entry, paired with its most common genes and DNA. Recorded for this sample are 200,000 to 300,000 distinct CDR3 sequences; approximately 9% of them occurred a single time. The top ten constitute more than 13% of the sample. This clonotype has a handful of counts. Its antigen specificity is not known. Nothing much larger sits one base from this clone, and base qualities are not available.

The sequence is built from TRBV12-3 or TRBV12-4 and TRBJ1-5; 9 central bases correspond to TRBD1. This TCR was sampled from a human donor in good health (CMV status not recorded). Some clones in this sample may be carry-over from other donors' samples. The specimen was PBMCs. The CDR3 loop reads CASSHRQGGSNQPQHF. The DNA sequence reads TGTGCCAGCAGTCACCGACAGGGGGGGAGCAATCAGCCCCAGCATTTT.